This is a list of T cell receptor beta chains from one sample in a study of shared clonotypes between healthy human individuals. Sequencing used immunoSEQ multiplex PCR; TCRdb keeps in-frame clones, though not all of them. The sample records fewer than 400,000 clones, less than 85% being singletons. Sequenced material: memory CD4+ T cells sorted from blood. These receptors were collected from a young man in good health. CDR3s include the opening cysteine and the closing phenylalanine or tryptophan. The order of the fields is V gene, J gene, clone size, D gene, CDR3 protein, CDR3 DNA. D genes are given only for firm matches. Clone size is not always given. Where it is, it says once, few, many or a class for expanded clones.

>TRBV19|TRBJ1-3|NA|NA
CASMEFQQNTIYF
TGTGCCAGTATGGAGTTCCAGCAAAACACCATATATTTT
>TRBV7-4|TRBJ2-2|NA|NA
CASSLVVSGTGELFF
TGTGCCAGCAGCTTAGTGGTTTCAGGCACCGGGGAGCTGTTTTTT
>TRBV9|TRBJ2-3|NA|NA
CASSAQGFGTDTQYF
TGTGCCAGCAGCGCACAGGGTTTTGGGACAGATACGCAGTATTTT
>TRBV5-1|TRBJ2-5|many|TRBD2
CASSLDPAGVETQYF
TGCGCCAGCAGCTTGGACCCAGCGGGAGTTGAGACCCAGTACTTC
>TRBV5-1|TRBJ2-7|NA|NA
CASKSGADSYEQYF
TGCGCCAGCAAATCCGGGGCAGACTCCTACGAGCAGTACTTC
>TRBV30|TRBJ1-1|NA|NA
CASTGKTEAFF
TGTGCCTCAACAGGAAAAACTGAAGCTTTCTTT
>TRBV4-3|TRBJ2-2|few|NA
CASSQARTLPRDTGELFF
TGCGCCAGCAGCCAAGCGAGGACCCTACCCAGGGACACCGGGGAGCTGTTTTTT
>TRBV7-9|TRBJ2-5|NA|TRBD2
CASSLRRITSGEYQETQYF
TGTGCCAGCAGCCTCAGGCGGATTACTAGCGGAGAATACCAAGAGACCCAGTACTTC
>TRBV5-1|TRBJ2-2|NA|TRBD1
CASSLSGTGSTGELFF
TGCGCCAGCAGCTTGTCAGGGACAGGATCCACCGGGGAGCTGTTTTTT
>TRBV6-1|TRBJ1-4|NA|NA
CASSEGTSSEKLFF
TGTGCCAGCAGTGAAGGGACATCGAGTGAAAAACTGTTTTTT
>TRBV6-6|TRBJ2-7|NA|TRBD2
CASSSASGAYEQYF
TGTGCCAGCAGTTCCGCTAGCGGGGCCTACGAGCAGTACTTC
>TRBV30|TRBJ1-4|NA|NA
CAWSVQDGKLFF
TGTGCCTGGAGTGTCCAGGACGGAAAACTGTTTTTT
>TRBV11-3|TRBJ2-2|NA|NA
CASSLDRGTGELFF
TGTGCCAGCAGCTTAGATCGGGGGACCGGGGAGCTGTTTTTT
>TRBV2|TRBJ2-1|once|NA
CASSEMGPQFF
TGTGCCAGCAGCGAAATGGGACCTCAGTTCTTC
>TRBV7-2|TRBJ2-5|NA|TRBD2
CASSLGTSGRGIETQYF
TGTGCCAGCAGCCTAGGGACTAGCGGGAGGGGAATAGAGACCCAGTACTTC
>TRBV19|TRBJ2-1|NA|TRBD1
CASSTGQGGGNEQFF
TGTGCCAGTAGTACGGGACAGGGCGGTGGCAATGAGCAGTTCTTC
>TRBV6-1|TRBJ2-1|many|NA
CASSRGGLPNEQFF
TGTGCCAGCAGTCGAGGGGGACTCCCCAATGAGCAGTTCTTC
>TRBV19|TRBJ2-6|once|NA
CASSQGSSGANVLTF
TGTGCCAGTAGTCAGGGGTCCTCTGGGGCCAACGTCCTGACTTTC
>TRBV20-1|TRBJ2-5|NA|NA
CSATTLGYF
TGCAGTGCCACGACCCTGGGGTACTTC
>TRBV2|TRBJ2-2|NA|TRBD1
CASSPGQGGTGELFF
TGTGCCAGCAGCCCGGGACAGGGTGGAACCGGGGAGCTGTTTTTT
>TRBV19|TRBJ2-6|NA|NA
CASSIPGQAGANVLTF
TGTGCCAGTAGTATACCGGGGCAGGCTGGGGCCAACGTCCTGACTTTC
>TRBV19|TRBJ2-3|once|NA
CASSTSSKNTDTQYF
TGTGCCAGTAGTACCTCCTCAAAAAACACAGATACGCAGTATTTT
>TRBV15|TRBJ2-7|many|TRBD1
CATSRTGLNYEQYF
TGTGCCACCAGCAGGACAGGGCTAAACTACGAGCAGTACTTC
>TRBV5-1|TRBJ1-2|NA|NA
CASSLGQAGTNGYTF
TGCGCCAGCAGCTTGGGGCAGGCCGGGACCAATGGCTACACCTTC
>TRBV6-6|TRBJ1-1|few|TRBD1
CASSSPGQGRYQAFF
TGTGCCAGCAGTTCTCCAGGACAGGGGCGATACCAAGCTTTCTTT
>TRBV27|TRBJ2-3|NA|NA
CASTRGNTDTQYF
TGTGCCAGCACCCGTGGGAACACAGATACGCAGTATTTT
>TRBV11-2|TRBJ2-5|once|NA
CASSPFGTEQETQYF
TGTGCCAGCAGCCCCTTCGGGACGGAACAAGAGACCCAGTACTTC
>TRBV27|TRBJ2-6|NA|NA
CASSKQLPLSGANVLTF
TGTGCCAGCAGTAAACAGTTACCCCTCTCTGGGGCCAACGTCCTGACTTTC
>TRBV7-2|TRBJ2-5|NA|NA
CASSFRNLETQYF
TGTGCCAGCAGCTTTCGGAATCTCGAGACCCAGTACTTC
>TRBV27|TRBJ2-7|NA|TRBD2
CASREPGLAAEQYF
TGTGCCAGCAGGGAACCGGGACTAGCAGCCGAGCAGTACTTC
>TRBV4-1|TRBJ2-7|NA|NA
CASSQHGGPNLYGQYF
TGCGCCAGCAGCCAACACGGGGGACCCAATCTCTACGGGCAGTACTTC
>TRBV28|TRBJ1-1|NA|NA
CASSRPGLGERTEAFF
TGTGCCAGCAGTCGCCCGGGGTTGGGTGAACGGACTGAAGCTTTCTTT
>TRBV27|TRBJ1-4|NA|TRBD1
CASSPRGKRYEKLFF
TGTGCCAGCAGTCCCAGGGGGAAGAGGTATGAAAAACTGTTTTTT
>TRBV18|TRBJ1-1|NA|TRBD1
CASSSGQGGEAFF
TGTGCCAGCTCATCCGGACAGGGCGGTGAAGCTTTCTTT
>TRBV25-1|TRBJ2-1|NA|NA
CASSDRATKLPSMQFF
TGTGCCAGCAGTGACCGGGCTACCAAGCTTCCATCCATGCAGTTCTTC
>TRBV28|TRBJ1-3|few|TRBD1
CASSSDRGFGNTIYF
TGTGCCAGCAGTTCCGACAGGGGGTTTGGAAACACCATATATTTT
>TRBV10-3|TRBJ2-5|NA|NA
CAIKLGHAKGQETQYF
TGTGCCATCAAGTTGGGGCATGCTAAGGGGCAAGAGACCCAGTACTTC
>TRBV6-5|TRBJ2-3|many|NA
CASSDRGFTYTQYF
TGTGCCAGCAGCGACCGGGGTTTCACATATACGCAGTATTTT
>TRBV28|TRBJ1-5|NA|TRBD1
CASSLYGTGNQPQHF
TGTGCCAGCAGTTTATACGGGACAGGGAATCAGCCCCAGCATTTT
>TRBV5-4|TRBJ2-2|NA|TRBD2
CASSLFVAGGQRGGELFF
TGTGCCAGCAGCCTCTTTGTTGCGGGAGGGCAAAGAGGCGGGGAGCTGTTTTTT
>TRBV18|TRBJ2-7|NA|TRBD1
CASSPPTGGGYEQYF
TGTGCCAGCTCACCACCTACAGGGGGCGGCTACGAGCAGTACTTC
>TRBV9|TRBJ2-4|NA|NA
CASSDRDGLNIQYF
TGTGCCAGCAGCGACCGGGATGGCCTAAACATTCAGTACTTC
>TRBV7-2|TRBJ1-1|few|NA
CASSLTRNTEAFF
TGTGCCAGCAGCTTAACCAGGAACACTGAAGCTTTCTTT
>TRBV5-1|TRBJ2-2|NA|TRBD2
CASSPDKTSGVTGELFF
TGCGCCAGCAGCCCGGACAAGACTAGCGGGGTCACCGGGGAGCTGTTTTTT
>TRBV5-4|TRBJ1-2|NA|NA
CASSLVTSNYGYTF
TGTGCCAGCAGCTTGGTAACCAGTAACTATGGCTACACCTTC
>TRBV6-1|TRBJ1-5|NA|TRBD1
CASSVGTGGRIDQPQHF
TGTGCCAGCAGTGTTGGGACAGGGGGCCGAATCGATCAGCCCCAGCATTTT
>TRBV11-2|TRBJ2-5|NA|NA
CASSFLGSETQYF
TGTGCCAGCAGCTTTTTGGGAAGCGAGACCCAGTACTTC
>TRBV2|TRBJ2-2|once|NA
CASKGNGNTGELFF
TGTGCCAGCAAGGGTAACGGGAACACCGGGGAGCTGTTTTTT
>TRBV6-1|TRBJ2-1|NA|NA
CASSGGGLGVLGSYNEQFF
TGTGCCAGCAGTGGAGGCGGACTGGGGGTTCTCGGCTCCTACAATGAGCAGTTCTTC
>TRBV7-9|TRBJ2-3|NA|NA
CASSFQTGSDTQYF
TGTGCCAGCAGCTTCCAAACAGGTTCAGATACGCAGTATTTT
>TRBV18|TRBJ2-6|NA|TRBD1
CASSPAGTGGLSGANVLTF
TGTGCCAGCTCACCGGCCGGGACAGGGGGACTATCGGGGGCCAACGTCCTGACTTTC
>TRBV18|TRBJ2-7|once|TRBD2
CASSPPGLAVGEQYF
TGTGCCAGCTCACCACCGGGACTAGCCGTTGGCGAGCAGTACTTC